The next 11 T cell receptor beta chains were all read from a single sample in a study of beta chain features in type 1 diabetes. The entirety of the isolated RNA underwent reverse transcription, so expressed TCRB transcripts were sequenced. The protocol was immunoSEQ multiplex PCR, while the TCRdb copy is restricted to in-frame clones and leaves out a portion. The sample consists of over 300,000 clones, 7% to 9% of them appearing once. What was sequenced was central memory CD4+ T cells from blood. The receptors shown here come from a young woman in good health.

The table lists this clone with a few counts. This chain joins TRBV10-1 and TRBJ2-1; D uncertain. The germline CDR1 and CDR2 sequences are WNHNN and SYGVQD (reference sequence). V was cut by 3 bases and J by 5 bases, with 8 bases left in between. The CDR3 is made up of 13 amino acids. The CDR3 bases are TGCGCCAGCAGTGAACGCCGCCACAATGAGCAGTTCTTC. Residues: CASSERRHNEQFF.

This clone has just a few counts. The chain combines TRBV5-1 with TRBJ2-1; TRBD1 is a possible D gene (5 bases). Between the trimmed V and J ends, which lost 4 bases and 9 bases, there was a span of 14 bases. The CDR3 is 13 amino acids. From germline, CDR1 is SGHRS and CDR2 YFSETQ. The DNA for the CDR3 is TGCGCCAGCAGCCTACAGGATACAGTTGAGCAGTTCTTC. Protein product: CASSLQDTVEQFF. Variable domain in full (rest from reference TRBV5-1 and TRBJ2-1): KAGVTQTPRYLIKTRGQQVTLSCSPISGHRSVSWYQQTPGQGLQFLFEYFSETQRNKGNFPGRFSGRQFSNSRSEMNVSTLELGDSALYLCASSLQDTVEQFFGPGTRLTVL.

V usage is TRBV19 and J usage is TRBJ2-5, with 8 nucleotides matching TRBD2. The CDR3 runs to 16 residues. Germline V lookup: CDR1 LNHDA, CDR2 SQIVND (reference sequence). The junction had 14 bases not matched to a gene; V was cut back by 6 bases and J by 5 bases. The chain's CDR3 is CASRPQSGRAGETQYF. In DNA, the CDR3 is TGTGCCAGTAGACCCCAGTCCGGGAGGGCCGGGGAGACCCAGTACTTC.

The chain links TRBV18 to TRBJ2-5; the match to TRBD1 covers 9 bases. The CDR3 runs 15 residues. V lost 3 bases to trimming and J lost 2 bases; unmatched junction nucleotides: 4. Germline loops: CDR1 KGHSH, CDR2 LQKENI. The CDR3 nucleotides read TGTGCCAGCTCACCCCCGACAGGGGGGCAAGAGACCCAGTACTTC. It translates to CASSPPTGGQETQYF.

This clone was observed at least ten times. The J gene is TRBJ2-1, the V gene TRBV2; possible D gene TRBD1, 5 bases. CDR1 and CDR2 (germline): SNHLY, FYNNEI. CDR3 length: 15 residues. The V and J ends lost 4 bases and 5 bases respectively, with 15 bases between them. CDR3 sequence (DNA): TGTGCCAGCAGTGCGCAGCTGACAGACAACAATGAGCAGTTCTTC. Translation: CASSAQLTDNNEQFF.

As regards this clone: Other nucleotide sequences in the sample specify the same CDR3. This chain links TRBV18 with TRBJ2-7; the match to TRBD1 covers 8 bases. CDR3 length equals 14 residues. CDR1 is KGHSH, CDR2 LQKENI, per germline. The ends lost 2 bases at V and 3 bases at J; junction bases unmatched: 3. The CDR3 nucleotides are TGTGCCAGCTCACCAGGGACAGGTATCTACGAGCAGTACTTC. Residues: CASSPGTGIYEQYF.

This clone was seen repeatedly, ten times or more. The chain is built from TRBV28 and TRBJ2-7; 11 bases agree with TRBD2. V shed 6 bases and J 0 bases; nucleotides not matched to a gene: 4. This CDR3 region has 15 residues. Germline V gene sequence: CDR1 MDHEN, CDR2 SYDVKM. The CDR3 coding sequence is TGTGCCAGCAGCCGTAGCGGGAGGGCCTCCTACGAGCAGTACTTC. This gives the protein CASSRSGRASYEQYF.

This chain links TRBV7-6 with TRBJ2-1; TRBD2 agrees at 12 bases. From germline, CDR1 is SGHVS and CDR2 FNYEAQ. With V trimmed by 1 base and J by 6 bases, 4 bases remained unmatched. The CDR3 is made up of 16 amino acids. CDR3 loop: CASSLGWTSGTNEQFF. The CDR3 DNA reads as TGTGCCAGCAGCTTAGGGTGGACTAGCGGGACCAATGAGCAGTTCTTC.

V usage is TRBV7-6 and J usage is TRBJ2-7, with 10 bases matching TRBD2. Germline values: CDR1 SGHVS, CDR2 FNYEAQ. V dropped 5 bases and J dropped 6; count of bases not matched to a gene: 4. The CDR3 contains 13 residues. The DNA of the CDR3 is TGTGCCAGCAGCATACGGACTAGCGGCGAGCAGTACTTC. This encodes CASSIRTSGEQYF. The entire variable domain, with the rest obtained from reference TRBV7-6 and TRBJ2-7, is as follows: GAGVSQSPRYKVTKRGQDVALRCDPISGHVSLYWYRQALGQGPEFLTYFNYEAQQDKSGLPNDRFSAERPEGSISTLTIQRTEQRDSAMYRCASSIRTSGEQYFGPGTRLTVT.

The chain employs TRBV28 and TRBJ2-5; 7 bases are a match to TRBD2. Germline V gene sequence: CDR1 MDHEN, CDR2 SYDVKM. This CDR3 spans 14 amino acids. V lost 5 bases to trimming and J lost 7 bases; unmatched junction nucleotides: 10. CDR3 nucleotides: TGTGCCAGCAGTGCCCGGGAGGCCCGGGGGACCCAGTACTTC. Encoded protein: CASSAREARGTQYF.

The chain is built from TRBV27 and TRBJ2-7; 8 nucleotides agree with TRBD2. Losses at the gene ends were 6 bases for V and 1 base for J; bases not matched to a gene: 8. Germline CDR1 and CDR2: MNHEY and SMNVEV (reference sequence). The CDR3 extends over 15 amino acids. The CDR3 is CASSVAGTASYEQYF. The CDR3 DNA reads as TGTGCCAGCAGCGTAGCGGGGACGGCATCCTACGAGCAGTACTTC.